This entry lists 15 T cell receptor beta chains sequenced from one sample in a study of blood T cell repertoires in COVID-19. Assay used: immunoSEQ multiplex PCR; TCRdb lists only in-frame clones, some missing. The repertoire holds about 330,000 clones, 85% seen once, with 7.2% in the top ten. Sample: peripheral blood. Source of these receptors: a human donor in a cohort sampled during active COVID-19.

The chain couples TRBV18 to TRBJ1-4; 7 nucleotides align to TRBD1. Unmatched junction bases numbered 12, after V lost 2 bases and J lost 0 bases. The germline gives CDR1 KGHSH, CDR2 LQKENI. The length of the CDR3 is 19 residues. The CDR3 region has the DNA TGTGCCAGCTCACCATCCTGGGACAGCTTAAATCCAACTAATGAAAAACTGTTTTTT. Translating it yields CASSPSWDSLNPTNEKLFF.

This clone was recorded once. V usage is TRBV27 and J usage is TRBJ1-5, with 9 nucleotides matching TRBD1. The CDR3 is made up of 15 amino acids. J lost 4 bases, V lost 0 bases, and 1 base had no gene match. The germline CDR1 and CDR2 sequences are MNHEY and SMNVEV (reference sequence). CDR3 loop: CASSLSGQGNQPQHF. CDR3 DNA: TGTGCCAGCAGTTTATCGGGACAGGGTAATCAGCCCCAGCATTTT.

The CDR3: CAISEFGTGVYSNQPQHF. In DNA form, the CDR3 reads TGTGCCATCAGTGAGTTCGGGACAGGGGTTTATAGCAATCAGCCCCAGCATTTT. The rearrangement joins TRBV10-3 to TRBJ1-5; 10 positions agree with TRBD1. The CDR3 has 18 amino acids. Germline V CDR1 and CDR2: ENHRY, SYGVKD. V shed 1 base, J shed 0 bases, and the junction held 6 bases outside the gene matches.

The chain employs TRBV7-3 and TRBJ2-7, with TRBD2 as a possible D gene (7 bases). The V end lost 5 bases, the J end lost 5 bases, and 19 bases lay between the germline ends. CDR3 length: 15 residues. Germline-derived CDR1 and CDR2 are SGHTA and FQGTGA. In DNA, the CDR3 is TGTGCCAGCAGCCAGAAGTTAGGGGGGGTGGACGAGCAGTACTTC. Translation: CASSQKLGGVDEQYF.

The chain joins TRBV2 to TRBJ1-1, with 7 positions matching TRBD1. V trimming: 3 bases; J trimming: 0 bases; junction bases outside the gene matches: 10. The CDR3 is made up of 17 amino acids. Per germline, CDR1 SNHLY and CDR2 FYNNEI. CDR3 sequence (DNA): TGTGCCAGCAGTGAGTATGAGGGGGCCGCGTTGAACACTGAAGCTTTCTTT. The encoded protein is CASSEYEGAALNTEAFF.

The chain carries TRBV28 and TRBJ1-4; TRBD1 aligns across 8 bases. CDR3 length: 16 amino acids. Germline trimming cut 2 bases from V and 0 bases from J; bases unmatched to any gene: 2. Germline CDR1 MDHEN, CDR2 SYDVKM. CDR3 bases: TGTGCCAGCAGTTTACAGGGGGCCGCAACTAATGAAAAACTGTTTTTT. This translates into CASSLQGAATNEKLFF.

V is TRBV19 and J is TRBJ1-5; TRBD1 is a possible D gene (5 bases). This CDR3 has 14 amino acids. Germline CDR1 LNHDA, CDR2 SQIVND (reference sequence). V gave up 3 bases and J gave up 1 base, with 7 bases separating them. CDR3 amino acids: CASSIKGSNQPQHF. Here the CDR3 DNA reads TGTGCCAGTAGTATTAAGGGGAGCAATCAGCCCCAGCATTTT.

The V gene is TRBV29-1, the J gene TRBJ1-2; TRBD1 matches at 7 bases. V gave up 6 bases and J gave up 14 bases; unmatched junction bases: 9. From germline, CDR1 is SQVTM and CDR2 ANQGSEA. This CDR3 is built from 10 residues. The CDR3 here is CSVDDRVGTF. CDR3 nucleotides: TGCAGCGTCGATGACAGGGTGGGGACCTTC.

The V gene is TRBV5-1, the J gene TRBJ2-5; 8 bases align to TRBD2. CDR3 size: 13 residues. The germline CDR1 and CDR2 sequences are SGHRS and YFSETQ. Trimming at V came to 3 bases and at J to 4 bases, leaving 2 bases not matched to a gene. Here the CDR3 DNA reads TGCGCCAGCAGCTCGGGACTAGGAGAGACCCAGTACTTC. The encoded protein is CASSSGLGETQYF.

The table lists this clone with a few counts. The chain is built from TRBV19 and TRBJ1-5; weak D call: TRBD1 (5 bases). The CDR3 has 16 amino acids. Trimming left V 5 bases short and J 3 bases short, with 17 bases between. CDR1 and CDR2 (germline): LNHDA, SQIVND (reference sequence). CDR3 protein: CASSVSQGKFNQPQHF. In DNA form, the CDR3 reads TGTGCCAGTAGTGTCAGCCAGGGTAAATTCAATCAGCCCCAGCATTTT.

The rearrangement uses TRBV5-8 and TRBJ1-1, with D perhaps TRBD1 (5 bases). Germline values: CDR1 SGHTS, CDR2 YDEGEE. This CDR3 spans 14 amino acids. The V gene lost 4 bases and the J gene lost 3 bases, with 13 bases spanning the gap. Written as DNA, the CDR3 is TGTGCCAGCAGCCCCTGGGGCACGGACACTGAAGCTTTCTTT. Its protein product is CASSPWGTDTEAFF.

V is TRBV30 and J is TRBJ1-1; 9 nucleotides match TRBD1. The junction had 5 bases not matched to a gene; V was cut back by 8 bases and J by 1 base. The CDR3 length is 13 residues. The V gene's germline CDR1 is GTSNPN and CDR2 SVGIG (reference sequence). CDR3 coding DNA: TGTGCCGCCCGGGGACAGGGGAACACTGAAGCTTTCTTT. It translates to CAARGQGNTEAFF.

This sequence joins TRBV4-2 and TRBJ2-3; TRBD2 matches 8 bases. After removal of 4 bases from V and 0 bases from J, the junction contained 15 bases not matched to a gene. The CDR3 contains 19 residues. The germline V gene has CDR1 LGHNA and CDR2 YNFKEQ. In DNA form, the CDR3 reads TGTGCCAGCAGCCTCCGCCCTTCCCCCCCTAGCGGGAGCACAGATACGCAGTATTTT. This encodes CASSLRPSPPSGSTDTQYF.

In DNA form, the CDR3 reads TGTGCCAGTAGCCCCCGGGGGTTCTATGGCTACACCTTC. Protein sequence: CASSPRGFYGYTF. The chain employs TRBV19 and TRBJ1-2; D perhaps matches TRBD1 (5 bases). CDR3 length: 13 amino acids. Per the germline V gene, CDR1 is LNHDA and CDR2 is SQIVND (reference sequence). The ends were cut back, 6 bases at V and 4 bases at J, with 12 bases in the middle.

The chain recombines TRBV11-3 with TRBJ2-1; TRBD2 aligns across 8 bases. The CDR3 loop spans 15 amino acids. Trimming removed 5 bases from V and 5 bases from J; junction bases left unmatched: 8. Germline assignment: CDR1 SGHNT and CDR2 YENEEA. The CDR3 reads CASSINRGGDNEQFF. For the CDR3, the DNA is TGTGCCAGCAGCATTAACCGGGGGGGAGACAATGAGCAGTTCTTC.